Each of the 24 T cell receptor beta chains below was sequenced from the same sample in a study of radiation and T cells in renal cell carcinoma. Sequenced by immunoSEQ multiplex PCR; TCRdb stores in-frame clones only, minus some. The table includes 120,000 to 150,000 clones, approximately 86% detected once. Regarding time point: blood 4 weeks post-SBRT, at nephrectomy. The treatment is: 15 Gy SBRT to primary tumor, nephrectomy 4 weeks later. The material sequenced was blood, taken from a patient whose treatment included radiotherapy and nephrectomy. The receptors stem from a woman aged 45 to 65 with renal cell carcinoma.

This clone was observed a handful of times. The chain has TRBV14 and TRBJ2-7; D is possibly TRBD1 or TRBD2 (5 bases each). The CDR3 is 15 residues long. V lost 4 bases and J lost 2, with 15 bases in between. Germline CDR1 SGHDN, CDR2 FVKESK. CDR3 residues: CASSRDRGKTYEQYF. The CDR3 DNA is TGTGCCAGCAGCCGGGACCGGGGCAAAACCTACGAGCAGTACTTC.

The V and J genes are TRBV14 and TRBJ2-7, with 8 bases that match TRBD2. From germline, CDR1 is SGHDN and CDR2 FVKESK. The V segment lost 0 bases and the J segment 3 bases; nucleotides outside the gene matches: 7. The CDR3 is made up of 16 amino acids. Written as DNA, the CDR3 is TGTGCCAGCAGCCAAGATCGGCTAGCGGGTCTCTACGAGCAGTACTTC. It codes for CASSQDRLAGLYEQYF. The complete variable domain, with remaining parts taken from reference TRBV14 and TRBJ2-7, reads EAGVTQFPSHSVIEKGQTVTLRCDPISGHDNLYWYRRVMGKEIKFLLHFVKESKQDESGMPNNRFLAERTGGTYSTLKVQPAELEDSGVYFCASSQDRLAGLYEQYFGPGTRLTVT.

V gene TRBV7-6 combines with J gene TRBJ1-5; D call uncertain. Germline V lookup: CDR1 SGHVS, CDR2 FNYEAQ. V was clipped by 1 base and J by 2 bases, with 9 bases between them. CDR3 length equals 15 residues. CDR3 sequence (DNA): TGTGCCAGCAGCTTAGAGGCGGAGGGCAATCAGCCCCAGCATTTT. This gives the protein CASSLEAEGNQPQHF. The whole variable domain, filled in from reference TRBV7-6 and TRBJ1-5, reads GAGVSQSPRYKVTKRGQDVALRCDPISGHVSLYWYRQALGQGPEFLTYFNYEAQQDKSGLPNDRFSAERPEGSISTLTIQRTEQRDSAMYRCASSLEAEGNQPQHFGDGTRLSIL.

The chain is built from TRBV7-2 and TRBJ1-1, with D possibly matching TRBD1 (5 bases). The V gene's germline CDR1 is SGHTA and CDR2 FQGNSA. CDR3 length: 14 amino acids. V gave up 1 base and J gave up 6 bases, with 12 bases separating them. Here the CDR3 reads CASSLDRWDPEAFF. CDR3 in DNA: TGTGCCAGCAGCTTAGACAGGTGGGATCCTGAAGCTTTCTTT.

The chain links TRBV7-9 to TRBJ1-1; 12 nucleotides agree with TRBD1. Unmatched junction bases numbered 7, after V lost 5 bases and J lost 6 bases. The germline V gene encodes CDR1 SEHNR and CDR2 FQNEAQ (reference sequence). There are 15 residues in the CDR3. CDR3 sequence (DNA): TGTGCCAGCAGCCGGTCAGGGACAGGGGGCGCTGAAGCTTTCTTT. Translating gives CASSRSGTGGAEAFF.

The chain recombines TRBV6-6 with TRBJ1-2; no reliable D call. Germline V gene lookup returns CDR1 MNHNY and CDR2 SVGAGI (reference sequence). The CDR3 has 15 amino acids. The V end lost 0 bases, the J end lost 4 bases, and 12 bases lay between the germline ends. DNA for the CDR3: TGTGCCAGCAGTTACTCAGAAATGTTTGGCTATGGCTACACCTTC. Translated, it gives CASSYSEMFGYGYTF.

CDR3 DNA sequence: TGCGCCAGCAGCCAAGATGGAGTTGAGACCGAGCAGTTCTTC. It is translated as CASSQDGVETEQFF. This chain uses TRBV4-3 with TRBJ2-1, with D unclear. The CDR3 is 14 residues long. The germline gives CDR1 LGHNA, CDR2 YSLEER. Trimming took off 0 bases at V and 10 bases at J, with 13 bases between the two ends.

The rearrangement joins TRBV6-1 to TRBJ1-1; a weak D match, TRBD1 (6 bases). CDR3 length: 14 amino acids. CDR1 is MNHNS, CDR2 SASEGT, per germline. The V end was cut by 6 bases, the J end by 1 base, with 12 bases between. This CDR3 reads CASRGGGWNTEAFF. In DNA, the CDR3 is TGTGCCAGCAGGGGGGGCGGGTGGAACACTGAAGCTTTCTTT.

This clone was recorded only once. V gene TRBV10-3 combines with J gene TRBJ2-5, with a weak D call TRBD2 (6 bases). Germline CDR1 reads ENHRY; CDR2 reads SYGVKD. Trimming left V 8 bases short and J 7 bases short, with 17 bases between. The CDR3 spans 13 residues. This chain's CDR3 is CAIGGDSSGTQYF. In DNA form, the CDR3 reads TGTGCCATCGGAGGGGACTCCTCAGGGACCCAGTACTTC.

The gene calls are TRBV9 and TRBJ2-5; D may be TRBD1 (6 bases). V dropped 0 bases and J dropped 5 bases, with 11 bases sitting between them. CDR1 is SGDLS, CDR2 YYNGEE, per germline. This CDR3 spans 14 amino acids. The CDR3 sequence: CASSVAGRGETQYF. In nucleotides, the CDR3 is TGTGCCAGCAGCGTAGCTGGCAGGGGCGAGACCCAGTACTTC.

This clone was seen a handful of times. Other DNA sequences in the same sample also yield this CDR3. The V and J genes are TRBV5-1 and TRBJ2-3; D is perhaps TRBD2 (6 bases). The CDR3 is 14 amino acids. Germline-derived CDR1 and CDR2 are SGHRS and YFSETQ. V was clipped by 3 bases and J by 0 bases, with 8 bases between them. CDR3 DNA sequence: TGCGCCAGCAGCTCGGGGACTAGCACAGATACGCAGTATTTT. Protein: CASSSGTSTDTQYF.

This chain links TRBV5-6 with TRBJ2-7; no firm D call. The germline V and J ends were trimmed by 7 bases and 6 bases, with 23 bases remaining between them. Germline CDR1 is SGHDT and CDR2 is YYEEEE. The CDR3 consists of 15 residues. The DNA of the CDR3 is TGTGCCAGCGGCGAGCTTGGAGCAAACTCTCCCGAGCAGTACTTC. The encoded protein is CASGELGANSPEQYF.

The V and J genes are TRBV5-5 and TRBJ2-1, with 8 bases lining up with TRBD2. CDR1 is SGHKS, CDR2 YYEKEE, per germline (reference sequence). There are 15 residues in the CDR3. V gave up 4 bases and J gave up 7 bases; unmatched junction bases: 10. CDR3 DNA: TGTGCCAGCAGCCAGGACGGACTAGCATCGAATGAGCAGTTCTTC. It encodes CASSQDGLASNEQFF.

The V call is TRBV6-6, the J call TRBJ2-5; 8 positions match TRBD1. This CDR3 has 16 residues. Germline CDR1 reads MNHNY; CDR2 reads SVGAGI (reference sequence). V dropped 0 bases and J dropped 1; count of bases not matched to a gene: 4. The DNA of the CDR3 is TGTGCCAGCAGTTACTCTCGACAGGGGAGCCAAGAGACCCAGTACTTC. Its translation is CASSYSRQGSQETQYF.

The chain couples TRBV9 to TRBJ2-1; unclear D gene. The CDR3 length is 15 residues. The germline V gene encodes CDR1 SGDLS and CDR2 YYNGEE. The germline V and J ends were trimmed by 0 bases and 0 bases, with 7 bases remaining between them. CDR3 protein: CASSVGGPSYNEQFF. CDR3 sequence (DNA): TGTGCCAGCAGCGTAGGAGGTCCCTCCTACAATGAGCAGTTCTTC.

The chain combines TRBV29-1 with TRBJ2-3; D ambiguous. V was shortened by 4 bases and J by 0 bases, with 5 bases between the two germline ends. The CDR3 is made up of 12 amino acids. Per germline, CDR1 SQVTM and CDR2 ANQGSEA. CDR3 nucleotides: TGCAGCGTTGTCACTAGCACAGATACGCAGTATTTT. Protein sequence: CSVVTSTDTQYF.

This clone occurred once. The chain combines TRBV5-8 with TRBJ1-3; no definite D call. Trimming took off 0 bases at V and 0 bases at J, with 10 bases between the two ends. Germline V CDR1 and CDR2: SGHTS, YDEGEE. The CDR3 runs 16 residues. In DNA, the CDR3 is TGTGCCAGCAGCTTGGTGTCAGGCATCTCTGGAAACACCATATATTTT. Protein product: CASSLVSGISGNTIYF.

The chain is built from TRBV7-2 and TRBJ1-2, with D hard to call. This CDR3 region has 13 residues. Trimming removed 5 bases from V and 7 bases from J, with 14 bases in between. The germline V gene has CDR1 SGHTA and CDR2 FQGNSA. CDR3 in DNA: TGTGCCAGCAGCAACGACCGATACTTTGGCTACACCTTC. Translating it yields CASSNDRYFGYTF.

The chain carries TRBV9 and TRBJ2-3; D is perhaps TRBD1 (5 bases). Germline CDR1 and CDR2: SGDLS and YYNGEE. The CDR3 is made up of 17 amino acids. V lost 2 bases and J 4 bases, leaving 20 bases between the germline ends. The chain's CDR3 is CASSVAHRTSPPDTQYF. CDR3 coding DNA: TGTGCCAGCAGCGTCGCCCACAGGACATCCCCTCCAGATACGCAGTATTTT.

This CDR3 is CATSRAFRDGGNQPQHF. CDR3 coding DNA: TGTGCCACCAGCAGAGCGTTCCGGGACGGCGGGAATCAGCCCCAGCATTTT. The rearrangement joins TRBV15 to TRBJ1-5; weak D call: TRBD1 (5 bases). The V gene lost 1 base and the J gene lost 4 bases, with 17 bases spanning the gap. The length of the CDR3 is 17 residues. Germline V gene lookup returns CDR1 LNHNV and CDR2 YYDKDF (reference sequence).

The chain carries TRBV27 and TRBJ2-7; D is perhaps TRBD2 (6 bases). Trimming left V 8 bases short and J 1 base short, with 12 bases between. Germline V gene sequence: CDR1 MNHEY, CDR2 SMNVEV (reference sequence). The CDR3 sequence is 13 residues long. CDR3 sequence (DNA): TGTGCCAGCGGTCGGCGGGGTTCCTACGAGCAGTACTTC. Translating it yields CASGRRGSYEQYF.

The chain links TRBV6-4 to TRBJ1-1, with D unresolved. Germline CDR1 and CDR2: MRHNA and SNTAGT. The V end lost 2 bases, the J end lost 4 bases, and 11 bases lay between the germline ends. This CDR3 has 14 amino acids. Here the CDR3 reads CASSDGDIGTEAFF. Written as DNA, the CDR3 is TGTGCCAGCAGTGACGGGGATATTGGCACTGAAGCTTTCTTT.

The V call is TRBV7-8, the J call TRBJ1-2; D remains unclear. The germline gives CDR1 SGHVS, CDR2 FQNEAQ. The CDR3 has 13 amino acids. Trimming removed 2 bases from V and 6 bases from J, with 10 bases in between. CDR3 sequence reads: CASSLSESNGYTF. The DNA for the CDR3 is TGTGCCAGCAGCTTATCAGAAAGTAATGGCTACACCTTC.

The chain carries TRBV7-2 and TRBJ1-4, with D unclear. This CDR3 contains 15 residues. V lost 5 bases and J lost 1, with 11 bases in between. The V gene's germline CDR1 is SGHTA and CDR2 FQGNSA. This CDR3 is CASSIYSGTNEKLFF. CDR3 coding DNA: TGTGCCAGCAGCATATACTCGGGAACTAATGAAAAACTGTTTTTT.